This entry lists 21 T cell receptor beta chains sequenced from one sample in a study of PD-1 blockade in mismatch repair-deficient tumors. Repertoires were generated with immunoSEQ multiplex PCR, while TCRdb's copy carries only in-frame clones and drops some. This sample carries 30,000 to 40,000 clones, approximately 84% of them seen once, and the ten largest clones take about 3.4%. The material was PBMCs, obtained approximately 6 weeks after starting pembrolizumab. The source is an adult with mismatch repair-deficient cancer.

The V gene is TRBV5-6, the J gene TRBJ2-7, with D possibly matching TRBD2 (6 bases). There are 11 residues in the CDR3. V was trimmed by 2 bases and J by 6 bases, leaving 6 bases between them. The V gene's germline CDR1 is SGHDT and CDR2 YYEEEE. As DNA, the CDR3 is TGTGCCAGCAGCTTCGGGGGCGAGCAGTACTTC. This encodes CASSFGGEQYF.

The gene calls are TRBV29-1 and TRBJ2-1, with D maybe TRBD1 (5 bases). The CDR3 covers 20 residues. Between the trimmed V and J ends, which lost 2 bases and 2 bases, there was a span of 28 bases. Germline assignment: CDR1 SQVTM and CDR2 ANQGSEA. The CDR3 bases are TGCAGCGTTGAACATAGACAAGGGTCCTCCGGAGACAGTACCTACAATGAGCAGTTCTTC. Protein sequence: CSVEHRQGSSGDSTYNEQFF.

The chain combines TRBV2 with TRBJ2-4, with TRBD2 matching 14 bases. V lost 7 bases to trimming and J lost 8 bases; unmatched junction nucleotides: 7. CDR1 is SNHLY and CDR2 is FYNNEI in the germline V gene. There are 15 residues in the CDR3. CDR3: CASTGTSGSLYIQYF. CDR3 coding DNA: TGTGCCAGCACCGGGACTAGCGGGAGTCTATACATTCAGTACTTC.

The chain couples TRBV12-5 to TRBJ2-7; 7 positions match TRBD2. The CDR3 has 17 residues. J gave up 5 bases and V 4 bases, and 17 bases lay outside the gene matches. The germline gives CDR1 LGHNT, CDR2 FRNRAP. The CDR3 DNA reads TGTGCTAGTGGTTCCCCCGGGACTACCCATCATCGGGACGAGCAGTACTTC. Its protein product is CASGSPGTTHHRDEQYF.

The J gene is TRBJ1-4, the V gene TRBV6-5; 8 nucleotides align to TRBD1. There are 13 residues in the CDR3. CDR1 and CDR2 (germline): MNHEY, SVGAGI. V shed 4 bases and J 6 bases; nucleotides not matched to a gene: 1. CDR3 sequence: CASSSGQDEKLFF. The CDR3 bases are TGTGCCAGCAGTTCGGGACAGGATGAAAAACTGTTTTTT.

J is TRBJ2-7 and V is TRBV6-1; 8 bases line up with TRBD2. CDR1 and CDR2 (germline): MNHNS, SASEGT. The CDR3 has 15 amino acids. The V segment lost 3 bases and the J segment 0 bases; nucleotides outside the gene matches: 4. Written as DNA, the CDR3 is TGTGCCAGCAGTGAGGGCCTAGCGGGCTCCTACGAGCAGTACTTC. This codes for CASSEGLAGSYEQYF.

This clone was counted once. The V gene is TRBV20-1, the J gene TRBJ1-2, with TRBD1 identical over 7 bases. After removal of 7 bases from V and 8 bases from J, the junction contained 4 bases not matched to a gene. The CDR3 is 10 amino acids. From germline, CDR1 is DFQATT and CDR2 SNEGSKA (reference sequence). This CDR3 is CSEGAGGYTF. For the CDR3, the DNA is TGCAGTGAGGGGGCTGGGGGCTACACCTTC.

The chain couples TRBV18 to TRBJ2-7; D ambiguous. In germline, CDR1 is KGHSH, CDR2 LQKENI. Trimming took off 6 bases at V and 0 bases at J, with 12 bases between the two ends. This CDR3 spans 14 amino acids. The CDR3: CASSQDLSSYEQYF. CDR3 nucleotide sequence: TGTGCCAGCTCGCAGGATCTCAGCTCCTACGAGCAGTACTTC.

The chain uses TRBV27 and TRBJ1-1; D gene ambiguous. Between the trimmed V and J ends, which lost 0 bases and 4 bases, there was a span of 12 bases. The CDR3 covers 15 residues. CDR1 is MNHEY and CDR2 is SMNVEV in the germline V gene (reference sequence). In DNA, the CDR3 is TGTGCCAGCAGTTTATCGTCAGGCCAGGCCACTGAAGCTTTCTTT. Amino acids: CASSLSSGQATEAFF.

The chain couples TRBV5-4 to TRBJ1-1, with 9 bases identical to TRBD1. CDR3 size: 13 residues. V lost 0 bases and J lost 9; bases outside the gene matches: 3. Germline-derived CDR1 and CDR2 are SGHNT and YYREEE (reference sequence). The chain's CDR3 is CASSLGGTGKAFF. DNA of the CDR3: TGTGCCAGCAGCTTGGGTGGGACAGGGAAAGCTTTCTTT. Filled out from reference TRBV5-4 and TRBJ1-1, the complete variable domain reads ETGVTQSPTHLIKTRGQQVTLRCSSQSGHNTVSWYQQALGQGPQFIFQYYREEENGRGNFPPRFSGLQFPNYSSELNVNALELDDSALYLCASSLGGTGKAFFGQGTRLTVV.

The gene calls are TRBV6-5 and TRBJ1-2; no clear D. Looked up from germline, CDR1 is MNHEY and CDR2 is SVGAGI. This CDR3 contains 16 residues. V lost 2 bases to trimming and J lost 0 bases, with 13 bases between them. The CDR3 spells CASSYTSVTSNYGYTF. The CDR3 DNA reads TGTGCCAGCAGTTACACTTCGGTAACTTCTAACTATGGCTACACCTTC.

The chain carries TRBV5-1 and TRBJ2-2, with D uncertain. Germline V gene sequence: CDR1 SGHRS, CDR2 YFSETQ. Trimming took off 1 base at V and 5 bases at J, with 12 bases between the two ends. The CDR3 contains 15 residues. CDR3 DNA sequence: TGCGCCAGCAGCTTGAATCCAGAATGGACCGGGGAGCTGTTTTTT. Translating gives CASSLNPEWTGELFF.

The V and J genes are TRBV2 and TRBJ2-2; D unclear. Germline V gene data show CDR1 as SNHLY and CDR2 as FYNNEI. The V and J ends lost 6 bases and 4 bases respectively, with 12 bases between them. The CDR3 consists of 14 residues. The CDR3 is CASRRSDPTGELFF. In nucleotides, the CDR3 is TGTGCCAGCAGGAGAAGCGATCCCACCGGGGAGCTGTTTTTT.

The chain combines TRBV19 with TRBJ1-5; D is possibly TRBD1 (6 bases). Germline V gives CDR1 LNHDA, CDR2 SQIVND (reference sequence). The CDR3 has 14 residues. The V gene lost 3 bases and the J gene lost 6 bases, with 12 bases spanning the gap. The CDR3 region has the DNA TGTGCCAGTAGTATTGAGGGGGGGTTTCAGCCCCAGCATTTT. It specifies CASSIEGGFQPQHF.

In DNA form, the CDR3 reads TGTGCCAGCAGTTCCCCGGGACTCAGAATAGAGACCCAGTACTTC. This translates into CASSSPGLRIETQYF. J is TRBJ2-5 and V is TRBV27, with D tentatively TRBD2 (6 bases). The ends were cut back, 4 bases at V and 4 bases at J, with 16 bases in the middle. Germline V CDR1 and CDR2: MNHEY, SMNVEV (reference sequence). The CDR3 is 15 amino acids.

The chain carries TRBV7-3 and TRBJ2-1; 7 bases align to TRBD2. After removal of 3 bases from V and 0 bases from J, the junction contained 2 bases not matched to a gene. Germline V gene data show CDR1 as SGHTA and CDR2 as FQGTGA. The length of the CDR3 is 15 residues. CDR3 coding DNA: TGTGCCAGCAGCTTGCGGGAGAGCTCCTACAATGAGCAGTTCTTC. Translation gives CASSLRESSYNEQFF.

The CDR3 is CSAPGTAHNEQFF. CDR3 bases: TGCAGCGCACCCGGGACAGCACACAATGAGCAGTTCTTC. The chain recombines TRBV29-1 with TRBJ2-1; TRBD1 agrees at 7 bases. CDR3 length equals 13 residues. Germline CDR1 and CDR2: SQVTM and ANQGSEA. The V segment lost 7 bases and the J segment 5 bases; nucleotides outside the gene matches: 8.

The gene calls are TRBV28 and TRBJ2-1; 9 nucleotides match TRBD2. Germline-derived CDR1 and CDR2 are MDHEN and SYDVKM. This CDR3 comprises 15 residues. The V and J ends lost 6 bases and 8 bases, in that order; junction bases with no gene match: 11. Written as DNA, the CDR3 is TGTGCCAGCAGCACTGGGGCGGGAGGGCTTGATGAGCAGTTCTTC. This encodes CASSTGAGGLDEQFF.

This clone was seen only once. The rearrangement links TRBV6-1 to TRBJ2-2; no firm D call. This CDR3 is 15 amino acids long. V was clipped by 0 bases and J by 1 base, with 6 bases between them. Germline V gene lookup returns CDR1 MNHNS and CDR2 SASEGT. The CDR3 spells CASSEASLNTGELFF. As DNA, the CDR3 is TGTGCCAGCAGTGAAGCTTCCCTGAACACCGGGGAGCTGTTTTTT.

The chain carries TRBV7-9 and TRBJ1-1, with D unclear. The CDR3 has 12 amino acids. V lost 5 bases and J lost 3, with 7 bases in between. Germline V gives CDR1 SEHNR, CDR2 FQNEAQ (reference sequence). CDR3 nucleotide sequence: TGTGCCAGCAGCAAGGAGGACACTGAAGCTTTCTTT. This translates into CASSKEDTEAFF. The full variable domain, with the rest looked up from reference TRBV7-9 and TRBJ1-1, is DTGVSQNPRHKITKRGQNVTFRCDPISEHNRLYWYRQTLGQGPEFLTYFQNEAQLEKSRLLSDRFSAERPKGSFSTLEIQRTEQGDSAMYLCASSKEDTEAFFGQGTRLTVV.

J is TRBJ1-3 and V is TRBV7-8, with a possible D match to TRBD1 (6 bases). The V and J ends lost 4 bases and 0 bases respectively, with 7 bases between them. The V gene's germline CDR1 is SGHVS and CDR2 FQNEAQ. The CDR3 covers 14 residues. CDR3 sequence (DNA): TGTGCCAGCAGCTCCAGGGGCTCTGGAAACACCATATATTTT. Amino acid sequence: CASSSRGSGNTIYF.